The rows below give T cell receptor beta chains drawn from one sample of a study of T cells in tumors and immune-related adverse events. Libraries were prepared by immunoSEQ multiplex PCR; TCRdb keeps only in-frame clonotypes and omits some of them. Of roughly 8,300 clones in the sample, around 94% are singletons; the top ten hold about 2%. The sample in question was lymph node tissue, obtained from a patient treated with anti-PD-1 therapy. These receptors all come from a female donor with metastatic renal cell carcinoma. Each CDR3 is given with its conserved first and last residue. Fields, in order: J gene, clone size, V gene, D gene, CDR3 DNA, CDR3 protein. The D gene is left open where the match is weak. Clone size, where shown, is once, few, many, or a class for clones that have expanded.

J: TRBJ1-1
size: -
V: TRBV6-6
D: -
DNA: TGTGCCAGCAGTCTGAGGGGCACTGAAGCTTTCTTT
CDR3: CASSLRGTEAFF

J: TRBJ1-3
size: -
V: TRBV7-9
D: -
DNA: TGTGCCAGCAGCTTTTTCGCAAACACCATATATTTT
CDR3: CASSFFANTIYF

J: TRBJ1-2
size: -
V: TRBV7-8
D: TRBD1
DNA: TGTGCCAGCAGCGATCACCGGGACAGCTATGGCTACACCTTC
CDR3: CASSDHRDSYGYTF

J: TRBJ1-2
size: -
V: TRBV5-1
D: TRBD1
DNA: TGCGCCAGCAGCGGTGAACAGGGGTTTGGCTACACCTTC
CDR3: CASSGEQGFGYTF

J: TRBJ2-3
size: -
V: TRBV7-2
D: -
DNA: TGTGCCAGCAGCTTAGACCTTACAGATACGCAGTATTTT
CDR3: CASSLDLTDTQYF

J: TRBJ2-7
size: -
V: TRBV7-8
D: TRBD2
DNA: TGTGCCAGCAGCTTAGGCGGGAGGGGAAACTACGAGCAGTACTTC
CDR3: CASSLGGRGNYEQYF

J: TRBJ2-7
size: -
V: TRBV11-1
D: TRBD1
DNA: TGTGCCAGCAGCTCGACCGGGACAGGGTACGAGCAGTACTTC
CDR3: CASSSTGTGYEQYF

J: TRBJ1-1
size: -
V: TRBV29-1
D: -
DNA: TGCAGCGTTGATGTCTTTGCGGAAGCTTTCTTT
CDR3: CSVDVFAEAFF

J: TRBJ2-5
size: -
V: TRBV2
D: -
DNA: TGTGCCAGCAGTAAAGAGACCCAGTACTTC
CDR3: CASSKETQYF

J: TRBJ1-1
size: -
V: TRBV5-6
D: -
DNA: TGTGCCAGCAGCCTCGACACTGAAGCTTTCTTT
CDR3: CASSLDTEAFF

J: TRBJ1-5
size: -
V: TRBV18
D: -
DNA: TGTGCCAGCTCACCACCGATGGGAGGACAGCCCCAGCATTTT
CDR3: CASSPPMGGQPQHF

J: TRBJ1-6
size: -
V: TRBV4-1
D: -
DNA: TGCGCCAGCAGCCAAGACGGGGCAGGGCCCCTAAATTCACCCCTCCACTTT
CDR3: CASSQDGAGPLNSPLHF

J: TRBJ1-1
size: -
V: TRBV7-2
D: TRBD1
DNA: TGTGCCAGCAGTCGCGGACAGGGGATAAGAACAGCTTTCTTT
CDR3: CASSRGQGIRTAFF

J: TRBJ2-3
size: -
V: TRBV11-2
D: -
DNA: TGTGCCAGCAGCTTGGGGGCTCGGGGGGCAGATACGCAGTATTTT
CDR3: CASSLGARGADTQYF

J: TRBJ2-5
size: -
V: TRBV19
D: -
DNA: TGTGCCTCTACCAGTGCCGGGGGTACCCAAGAGACCCAGTACTTC
CDR3: CASTSAGGTQETQYF

J: TRBJ1-2
size: -
V: TRBV27
D: TRBD1
DNA: TGTGCCAGCAGTTCCGCCGGGACAGGGGATGGCTACACCTTC
CDR3: CASSSAGTGDGYTF

J: TRBJ2-7
size: -
V: TRBV10-2
D: TRBD2
DNA: TGCGCCACACGACTAGCGGGAGTCCCGGGAGAGGAGCAGTACTTC
CDR3: CATRLAGVPGEEQYF

J: TRBJ2-3
size: few
V: TRBV7-9
D: -
DNA: TGTGCCAGCAGCTCGACGACAGATACGCAGTATTTT
CDR3: CASSSTTDTQYF

J: TRBJ2-7
size: -
V: TRBV6-5
D: -
DNA: TGTGCCAGCAGTTACTCGTCCCGACCCTCCCTCGGGGAGCAGTACTTC
CDR3: CASSYSSRPSLGEQYF

J: TRBJ1-4
size: -
V: TRBV18
D: -
DNA: TGTGCCAGCTCATCGCAAGCTGTCGGGGCTACTAATGAAAAACTGTTTTTT
CDR3: CASSSQAVGATNEKLFF

J: TRBJ2-1
size: -
V: TRBV11-2
D: TRBD2
DNA: TGTGCCAGCAGCTTAGGAGCGGGGACTAGCGGGGGGGCAGAGCAGTTCTTC
CDR3: CASSLGAGTSGGAEQFF

J: TRBJ2-3
size: -
V: TRBV5-1
D: TRBD2
DNA: TGCGCCAGCAGCTTACTAGCGGGGGGGTCCACAGATACGCAGTATTTT
CDR3: CASSLLAGGSTDTQYF

J: TRBJ2-6
size: -
V: TRBV28
D: -
DNA: TGTGCCAGCAGTTTGGTAGGGTATGGGGCCAACGTCCTGACTTTC
CDR3: CASSLVGYGANVLTF

J: TRBJ1-1
size: -
V: TRBV19
D: -
DNA: TGTGCCAGTAGTCCCTCCGCAGCGATCACTGAAGCTTTCTTT
CDR3: CASSPSAAITEAFF

J: TRBJ2-6
size: -
V: TRBV5-4
D: TRBD1
DNA: TGTGCCAGCAGCTTGTCCTTGGGGGGACAGGGAATCTCTGGGGCCAACGTCCTGACTTTC
CDR3: CASSLSLGGQGISGANVLTF

J: TRBJ1-2
size: once
V: TRBV7-2
D: -
DNA: TGTGCCAGCAGCTTAGAGGGGCTGAACTATGGCTACACCTTC
CDR3: CASSLEGLNYGYTF

J: TRBJ1-1
size: -
V: TRBV2
D: -
DNA: TGTGCCAGCAGTTGGTGGGCCGTGAACACTGAAGCTTTCTTT
CDR3: CASSWWAVNTEAFF

J: TRBJ2-2
size: -
V: TRBV12-5
D: -
DNA: TGTGCTAGTGGCACTTACGCGCGGGGAGGGGAGCTGTTTTTT
CDR3: CASGTYARGGELFF

J: TRBJ2-5
size: -
V: TRBV18
D: TRBD2
DNA: TGTGCCAGCTCACCCCCCCCGTCGGGAATAGCGGGGAGAGAGACCCAGTACTTC
CDR3: CASSPPPSGIAGRETQYF

J: TRBJ2-3
size: once
V: TRBV2
D: -
DNA: TGTGCCAGCAACGCCGGACTTTTAAGGACAGATACGCAGTATTTT
CDR3: CASNAGLLRTDTQYF

J: TRBJ2-6
size: -
V: TRBV18
D: TRBD1
DNA: TGTGCCAGCTCACCCGGAGTGGGGACAGGGGCTTCTGGGGCCAACGTCCTGACTTTC
CDR3: CASSPGVGTGASGANVLTF

J: TRBJ2-7
size: -
V: TRBV30
D: -
DNA: TGTGCCTGGAGCCCAGGGGTAGAGGTTCTAGGGCAGTACTTC
CDR3: CAWSPGVEVLGQYF

J: TRBJ2-4
size: -
V: TRBV19
D: TRBD1
DNA: TGTGCCAGCGCGACAGGGGCCGGAAACATTCAGTACTTC
CDR3: CASATGAGNIQYF

J: TRBJ1-2
size: -
V: TRBV5-4
D: TRBD1
DNA: TGTGCCAGCAGCACGCGGACAGGGGGCCTCGGCTATGGCTACACCTTC
CDR3: CASSTRTGGLGYGYTF

J: TRBJ2-5
size: -
V: TRBV5-4
D: -
DNA: TGTGCCAGCAGCTCAATAACCTCGGGAAACCAAGAGACCCAGTACTTC
CDR3: CASSSITSGNQETQYF

J: TRBJ2-7
size: -
V: TRBV7-9
D: -
DNA: TGTGCCAGCAGCTTTGAGGTGAGGGACGAGCAGTACTTC
CDR3: CASSFEVRDEQYF

J: TRBJ2-2
size: -
V: TRBV5-1
D: TRBD2
DNA: TGCGCCAGCAGCCGACTAGCGGGGGGTAACACCGGGGAGCTGTTTTTT
CDR3: CASSRLAGGNTGELFF

J: TRBJ1-2
size: -
V: TRBV30
D: -
DNA: TGTGCCTGGGGTAAAACCCTCGGGATTCCAGGGGGCTACACCTTC
CDR3: CAWGKTLGIPGGYTF

J: TRBJ1-1
size: -
V: TRBV19
D: TRBD1
DNA: TGTGCCAGTAGTAGAGGGGGCGCGACCACTGAAGCTTTCTTT
CDR3: CASSRGGATTEAFF

J: TRBJ2-1
size: -
V: TRBV5-1
D: TRBD1
DNA: TGCGCCAGCAGCTCCCAGGGGGCGAATGAGCAGTTCTTC
CDR3: CASSSQGANEQFF

J: TRBJ1-2
size: -
V: TRBV18
D: -
DNA: TGTGCCAGCTCACCATCGGATGGCTACACCTTC
CDR3: CASSPSDGYTF

J: TRBJ2-1
size: -
V: TRBV4-1
D: -
DNA: TGCGCCAGCAGCCAGGCGCCGGGACTTATCTACAATGAGCAGTTCTTC
CDR3: CASSQAPGLIYNEQFF

J: TRBJ2-7
size: -
V: TRBV30
D: -
DNA: TGTGCCTGGAGCCCAGGGGTAACCTACGAGCAGTACTTC
CDR3: CAWSPGVTYEQYF

J: TRBJ2-1
size: -
V: TRBV4-2
D: -
DNA: TGTGCCAGCAGCCACTTCTTTGCAGTGGCTCGCTCCTACAATGAGCAGTTCTTC
CDR3: CASSHFFAVARSYNEQFF

J: TRBJ1-5
size: -
V: TRBV5-6
D: TRBD1
DNA: TGTGCCAGCAGCGCGGACAGGGGGCTGAGGCAGCCCCAGCATTTT
CDR3: CASSADRGLRQPQHF

J: TRBJ2-7
size: -
V: TRBV15
D: -
DNA: TGTGCCACCAGCAGAGAATACGGGGTCTCCTACGAGCAGTACTTC
CDR3: CATSREYGVSYEQYF

J: TRBJ2-1
size: -
V: TRBV18
D: TRBD2
DNA: TGTGCCAGCTCACCACGGACGCTAGCGGGATCGGGTGAGCAGTTCTTC
CDR3: CASSPRTLAGSGEQFF